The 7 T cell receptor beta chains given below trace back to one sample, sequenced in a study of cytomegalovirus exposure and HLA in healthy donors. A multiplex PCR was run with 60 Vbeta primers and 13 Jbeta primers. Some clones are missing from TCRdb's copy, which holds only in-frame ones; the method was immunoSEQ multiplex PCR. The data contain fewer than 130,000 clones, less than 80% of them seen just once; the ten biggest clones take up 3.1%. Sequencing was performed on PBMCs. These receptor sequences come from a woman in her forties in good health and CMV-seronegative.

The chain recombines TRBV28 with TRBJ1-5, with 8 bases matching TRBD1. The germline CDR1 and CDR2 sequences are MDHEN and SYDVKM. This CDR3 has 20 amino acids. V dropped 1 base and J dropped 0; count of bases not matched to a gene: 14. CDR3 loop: CASSLFYTGGPRDSNQPQHF. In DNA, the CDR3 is TGTGCCAGCAGTTTATTCTATACAGGGGGACCGCGTGATAGCAATCAGCCCCAGCATTTT.

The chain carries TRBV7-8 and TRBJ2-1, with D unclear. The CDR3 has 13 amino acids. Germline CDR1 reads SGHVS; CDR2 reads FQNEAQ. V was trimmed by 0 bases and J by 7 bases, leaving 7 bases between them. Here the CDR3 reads CASSLARNNEQFF. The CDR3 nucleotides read TGTGCCAGCAGCTTAGCCAGGAATAATGAGCAGTTCTTC.

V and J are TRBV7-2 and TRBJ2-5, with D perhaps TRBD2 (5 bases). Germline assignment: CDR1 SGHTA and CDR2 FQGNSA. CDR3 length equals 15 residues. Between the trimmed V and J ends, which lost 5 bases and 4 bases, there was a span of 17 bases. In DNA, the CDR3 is TGTGCCAGCAGCGCCCAAGGGAGTGCACGAGAGACCCAGTACTTC. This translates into CASSAQGSARETQYF.

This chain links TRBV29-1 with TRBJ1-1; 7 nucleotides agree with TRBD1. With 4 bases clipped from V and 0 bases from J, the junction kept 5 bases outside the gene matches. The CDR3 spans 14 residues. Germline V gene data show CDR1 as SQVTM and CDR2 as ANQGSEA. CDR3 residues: CSVVPGQLNTEAFF. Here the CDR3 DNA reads TGCAGCGTTGTTCCGGGACAGCTGAACACTGAAGCTTTCTTT.

The CDR3 DNA is TGCAGCGTTTCGGTCTCTGATGGAAACACCATATATTTT. Protein sequence: CSVSVSDGNTIYF. This rearrangement joins TRBV29-1 to TRBJ1-3; D remains ambiguous. Trimming cost V 5 bases and J 3 bases, with 11 bases left between them. The V gene's germline CDR1 is SQVTM and CDR2 ANQGSEA. The CDR3 has 13 residues.

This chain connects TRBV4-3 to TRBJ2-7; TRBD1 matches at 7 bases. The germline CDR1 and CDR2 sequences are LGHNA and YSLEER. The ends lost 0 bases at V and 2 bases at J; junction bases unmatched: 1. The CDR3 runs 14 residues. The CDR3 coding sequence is TGCGCCAGCAGCCAAGATACAGGGGCCTACGAGCAGTACTTC. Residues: CASSQDTGAYEQYF.

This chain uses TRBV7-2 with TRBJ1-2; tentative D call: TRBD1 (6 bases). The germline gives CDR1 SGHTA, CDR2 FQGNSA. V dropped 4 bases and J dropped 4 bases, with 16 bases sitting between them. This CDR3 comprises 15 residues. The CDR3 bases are TGTGCCAGCAGCTCCCCTAACAGGGTCGGCTATGGCTACACCTTC. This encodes CASSSPNRVGYGYTF.